A single sample is the source of the 25 T cell receptor beta chains below, sequenced in a study of T cells after yellow fever vaccination (dated by TCRdb to the late 2010s). Library generation was performed with 5' RACE. Sequenced on an Illumina HiSeq 2500. TCRdb itself trimmed the public reads at Q25 with fastp, ran MiXCR and retained productive beta chains. Rows are combined by CDR3 protein, so each entry shows the most common genes and DNA. The sample includes about 240,000 distinct CDR3 sequences, with roughly 7.2% observed a single time. The top ten clonotypes cover around 0.9% of the sample. The sample's treatment or condition, from its label and the paper: live attenuated yellow fever vaccine strain. Sample: CD4+ T cells sorted from PBMCs, taken 15 days after the yellow fever booster vaccination. These receptors all come from a man aged 25-40 years who received the YFV17D yellow fever vaccine.

This chain connects TRBV12-3 or TRBV12-4 to TRBJ2-7, with D perhaps TRBD2 (5 bases). The CDR3 contains 13 residues. V lost 6 bases and J lost 0, with 9 bases in between. The CDR3 sequence: CASSIGSSYEQYF. The CDR3, as DNA: TGTGCCAGCAGCATTGGGAGCTCCTACGAGCAGTACTTC.

The chain carries TRBV9 and TRBJ2-1; 7 bases agree with TRBD2. This CDR3 contains 16 residues. V was pared by 3 bases and J by 2 bases, with 8 bases of the junction left unmatched. The germline CDR1 and CDR2 sequences are SGDLS and YYNGEE. The CDR3 sequence: CASSAGGAAAYNEQFF. DNA for the CDR3: TGTGCCAGCAGCGCGGGGGGAGCGGCTGCCTACAATGAGCAGTTCTTC. Filled out from reference TRBV9 and TRBJ2-1, the complete variable domain reads DSGVTQTPKHLITATGQRVTLRCSPRSGDLSVYWYQQSLDQGLQFLIQYYNGEERAKGNILERFSAQQFPDLHSELNLSSLELGDSALYFCASSAGGAAAYNEQFFGPGTRLTVL.

The sample holds many counts of this clonotype. J is TRBJ2-7 and V is TRBV12-3 or TRBV12-4, with TRBD2 matching 7 bases. Unmatched junction bases numbered 6, after V lost 3 bases and J lost 4 bases. The CDR3 loop spans 14 amino acids. DNA of the CDR3: TGTGCCAGCAGTTTCGGGGGGTTACTGTACGAGCAGTACTTC. Amino acid sequence: CASSFGGLLYEQYF.

This clonotype was seen a handful of times. The chain employs TRBV3-1 and TRBJ2-1; no firm D call. With 1 base removed from V and 4 bases from J, the gap between germline ends came to 11 bases. Per the germline V gene, CDR1 is LGHDT and CDR2 is YNNKEL (reference sequence). The CDR3 extends over 15 amino acids. CDR3 DNA: TGTGCCAGCAGCCAAGGGCGCAGCAGTTACAATGAGCAGTTCTTC. Its protein is CASSQGRSSYNEQFF.

This clonotype was counted many times. The V call is TRBV5-1, the J call TRBJ2-3, with a tentative D call TRBD2 (5 bases). Germline CDR1 SGHRS, CDR2 YFSETQ. V lost 2 bases, J lost 0 bases, and 19 bases lay in between. There are 18 residues in the CDR3. The CDR3 sequence is CASSFSPSGTFSTDTQYF. Written as DNA, the CDR3 is TGCGCCAGCAGCTTTAGCCCTTCGGGAACCTTTAGCACAGATACGCAGTATTTT.

This chain links TRBV5-6 with TRBJ2-7; possibly TRBD1 for D (7 bases). V lost 2 bases and J 3 bases, leaving 12 bases between the germline ends. This CDR3 has 14 residues. Germline CDR1 and CDR2: SGHDT and YYEEEE. In DNA, the CDR3 is TGTGCCAGCAGCTTCCAGGGGGGCAACTACGAGCAGTACTTC. Its translation is CASSFQGGNYEQYF.

This clonotype was seen a few times. This chain connects TRBV7-2 to TRBJ1-4, with D uncertain. The CDR3 spans 14 residues. V dropped 1 base and J dropped 8 bases, with 11 bases sitting between them. Germline assignment: CDR1 SGHTA and CDR2 FQGNSA. The CDR3 loop reads CASSLEPLEEKLFF. The CDR3 nucleotides are TGTGCCAGCAGCTTAGAACCCCTAGAAGAAAAACTGTTTTTT.

The rearrangement links TRBV6-5 to TRBJ2-2; D remains unclear. The CDR3 is 15 residues long. Germline V CDR1 and CDR2: MNHEY, SVGAGI. Trimming shortened V by 4 bases and J by 6 bases, and 15 bases separated the two germline ends. CDR3: CASSSTGSRSGELFF. As DNA, the CDR3 is TGTGCCAGCAGTTCAACCGGGTCCCGGTCCGGGGAGCTGTTTTTT.

This clonotype turned up a few times. V and J are TRBV5-1 and TRBJ1-5, with D maybe TRBD1 (5 bases). The CDR3 extends over 15 amino acids. CDR1 SGHRS and CDR2 YFSETQ come from the germline V gene. Trimming stripped 1 base from V and 7 bases from J, with 15 bases between. The CDR3 loop is CASSLSGTGGQPQHF. CDR3 sequence (DNA): TGCGCCAGCAGCTTGAGCGGCACGGGGGGGCAGCCCCAGCATTTT.

This sequence joins TRBV20-1 and TRBJ1-6; TRBD1 aligns across 7 bases. CDR3 length equals 14 residues. V lost 0 bases and J lost 7; bases outside the gene matches: 3. Per germline, CDR1 DFQATT and CDR2 SNEGSKA (reference sequence). The CDR3: CSARDGTENSPLHF. The CDR3 DNA sequence: TGCAGTGCTAGAGATGGGACAGAGAATTCACCCCTCCACTTT.

In this sample, this clonotype turned up many times. V is TRBV20-1 and J is TRBJ1-1, with D uncertain. Germline CDR1 reads DFQATT; CDR2 reads SNEGSKA (reference sequence). This CDR3 is 11 amino acids long. As DNA, the CDR3 is TGCAGCACCGGGCGGGGCACTGAAGCTTTCTTT. Protein product: CSTGRGTEAFF.

This clonotype came up many times. The chain has TRBV27 and TRBJ2-3; the match to TRBD2 covers 7 bases. CDR3 length: 17 amino acids. Germline lookup yields CDR1 MNHEY and CDR2 SMNVEV (reference sequence). J gave up 2 bases and V 8 bases, and 16 bases lay outside the gene matches. The CDR3 loop is CASAAGPYGRITDTQYF. DNA for the CDR3: TGTGCCAGCGCGGCAGGTCCTTACGGGAGGATCACAGATACGCAGTATTTT.

This clonotype has more than one count but fewer than ten. V usage is TRBV2 and J usage is TRBJ2-3; D might be TRBD2 (5 bases). Germline V CDR1 and CDR2: SNHLY, FYNNEI. This CDR3 contains 16 residues. With 6 bases removed from V and 8 bases from J, the gap between germline ends came to 24 bases. CDR3 residues: CASSGRPGSVEVTQYF. In nucleotides, the CDR3 is TGTGCCAGCAGCGGACGTCCGGGATCGGTCGAGGTTACGCAGTATTTT.

Comment on this clonotype: A much larger clone sits a single nucleotide away, making a read error possible. The rearrangement links TRBV24-1 to TRBJ2-2; the D gene could be TRBD1 or TRBD2 (5 bases each). Germline V CDR1 and CDR2: KGHDR, SFDVKD. The CDR3 is 17 amino acids. For the CDR3, the DNA is TGTGCCATCAGTGATAAGTCCCGGGACGGAGGATCCGGGGAGCTGTTTTTT. Its protein product is CAISDKSRDGGSGELFF.

This clonotype was seen at least ten times. The genes are TRBV20-1 and TRBJ2-7, with 10 nucleotides matching TRBD1. The V segment lost 3 bases and the J segment 12 bases; nucleotides outside the gene matches: 11. This CDR3 is 13 amino acids long. Per germline, CDR1 DFQATT and CDR2 SNEGSKA (reference sequence). Here the CDR3 reads CSASRDRGADPYF. Here the CDR3 DNA reads TGCAGTGCTAGCCGGGACAGGGGAGCCGATCCGTACTTC.

The chain carries TRBV29-1 and TRBJ2-7; D remains ambiguous. The CDR3 loop spans 16 amino acids. The germline V and J ends were trimmed by 5 bases and 3 bases, with 23 bases remaining between them. CDR1 is SQVTM, CDR2 ANQGSEA, per germline. The CDR3 DNA reads as TGCAGCGTTATTGTCTCATCTTTAGGAGATAACTACGAGCAGTACTTC. As protein: CSVIVSSLGDNYEQYF.

As concerns this clonotype: A much larger clone lies one base from this, so it may be a read error. The genes are TRBV5-1 and TRBJ2-5, with D unresolved. CDR3 length: 14 amino acids. Germline CDR1 reads SGHRS; CDR2 reads YFSETQ. The CDR3 coding sequence is TGCGCCAGCAGCCCGGGTGGCTACCACGAGACCCAGTACTTC. This codes for CASSPGGYHETQYF. Variable domain in full (rest from reference TRBV5-1 and TRBJ2-5): KAGVTQTPRYLIKTRGQQVTLSCSPISGHRSVSWYQQTPGQGLQFLFEYFSETQRNKGNFPGRFSGRQFSNSRSEMNVSTLELGDSALYLCASSPGGYHETQYFGPGTRLLVL.

The V gene is TRBV6-1, the J gene TRBJ2-3; maybe TRBD2 (6 bases). Trimming cost V 6 bases and J 1 base, with 17 bases left between them. The CDR3 spans 16 residues. Germline V gene sequence: CDR1 MNHNS, CDR2 SASEGT. CDR3 DNA sequence: TGTGCCAGCAGATCATTTGCTAGCGCCCGCACAGATACGCAGTATTTT. This gives the protein CASRSFASARTDTQYF.

This clonotype was observed a handful of times. The chain couples TRBV7-2 to TRBJ2-4; TRBD1 matches at 8 bases. The germline V gene has CDR1 SGHTA and CDR2 FQGNSA. The CDR3 runs to 13 residues. J was trimmed by 7 bases and V by 6 bases; bases with no gene match: 5. The CDR3 DNA sequence: TGTGCCAGCAGTTCTACAGGGGGGAACATTCAGTACTTC. It yields the protein CASSSTGGNIQYF.

This clonotype was counted between two and nine times. The CDR3 region is CASSVRGAEQYF. The CDR3 DNA follows: TGTGCCAGCAGTGTTCGGGGGGCCGAGCAGTACTTC. This sequence joins TRBV6-5 and TRBJ2-7; D perhaps matches TRBD2 (7 bases). Looked up from germline, CDR1 is MNHEY and CDR2 is SVGAGI. Trimming stripped 5 bases from V and 6 bases from J, with 11 bases between. This CDR3 spans 12 amino acids.

The chain employs TRBV5-1 and TRBJ2-1; 8 bases match TRBD2. Looked up from germline, CDR1 is SGHRS and CDR2 is YFSETQ. V shed 3 bases, J shed 10 bases, and the junction held 9 bases outside the gene matches. This CDR3 is 14 amino acids long. The CDR3 region has the DNA TGCGCCAGCAGCTCCTCCGGGGGGGTTGGGGAGCAGTTCTTC. This codes for CASSSSGGVGEQFF.

This clonotype was observed many times. This chain joins TRBV20-1 and TRBJ2-7; D is tentatively TRBD1 or TRBD2 (5 bases each). CDR3 length equals 13 residues. CDR1 is DFQATT and CDR2 is SNEGSKA in the germline V gene (reference sequence). V was pared by 4 bases and J by 0 bases, with 10 bases between. The CDR3 region is CSAKPGASYEQYF. The DNA for the CDR3 is TGCAGTGCTAAACCCGGGGCCTCCTACGAGCAGTACTTC.

The chain recombines TRBV11-2 with TRBJ2-1; D is unclear. Germline V gene sequence: CDR1 SGHAT, CDR2 FQNNGV. With 5 bases removed from V and 4 bases from J, the gap between germline ends came to 18 bases. The CDR3 is 16 amino acids. The CDR3 bases are TGTGCCAGCAGCCAAGGTCCACACCTCGCGTACAATGAGCAGTTCTTC. It specifies CASSQGPHLAYNEQFF.

The chain uses TRBV2 and TRBJ1-5; no reliable D call. V lost 3 bases and J lost 5, with 8 bases in between. Germline assignment: CDR1 SNHLY and CDR2 FYNNEI. The CDR3 extends over 13 amino acids. The CDR3 here is CASSEWEDQPQHF. CDR3 coding DNA: TGTGCCAGCAGTGAGTGGGAGGATCAGCCCCAGCATTTT.

This clonotype was detected ten times or more. This sequence joins TRBV19 and TRBJ2-1; D is perhaps TRBD1 or TRBD2 (6 bases each). Germline loops: CDR1 LNHDA, CDR2 SQIVND (reference sequence). Trimming removed 10 bases at V and 3 bases at J, with 13 bases between. The CDR3 is made up of 13 amino acids. The CDR3 loop is CATRRDIYNEQFF. The CDR3 DNA reads TGTGCCACGCGGAGGGACATCTACAATGAGCAGTTCTTC.